This TCR beta chain was obtained from a study of T-cell reconstitution after alpha-beta-depleted transplantation in children. Study-wide results and caveats: After one year, T-cell counts and TCRbeta diversity mostly came from new T cells. Some patients' high day-60 TCRbeta diversity was attributed to recipient cells surviving conditioning.

This CDR3 region has 13 residues. CDR1 is SQVTM and CDR2 is ANQGSEA in the germline V gene. V was pared by 4 bases and J by 5 bases, with 3 bases of the junction left unmatched. During its preparation, the TCRbeta library received unique molecular identifiers. TCRdb analysed the PCR reads with MiXCR anew, one entry per CDR3 protein. The table has about 300,000 distinct CDR3 sequences, about a tenth seen once. The table lists this clonotype with many counts. Its antigen is still unknown. The V and J genes are TRBV29-1 and TRBJ2-5, with 11 positions matching TRBD1. The source of this sequence is a boy under two years old with acute myeloid leukemia, due to receive a stem cell transplant. This specimen consisted of PBMCs, obtained before TCRalphabeta/CD19-depleted stem cell transplant. CDR3 in DNA: TGCAGCGTTGGGACAGGGGGCAGGGAGACCCAGTACTTC. Translated: CSVGTGGRETQYF.